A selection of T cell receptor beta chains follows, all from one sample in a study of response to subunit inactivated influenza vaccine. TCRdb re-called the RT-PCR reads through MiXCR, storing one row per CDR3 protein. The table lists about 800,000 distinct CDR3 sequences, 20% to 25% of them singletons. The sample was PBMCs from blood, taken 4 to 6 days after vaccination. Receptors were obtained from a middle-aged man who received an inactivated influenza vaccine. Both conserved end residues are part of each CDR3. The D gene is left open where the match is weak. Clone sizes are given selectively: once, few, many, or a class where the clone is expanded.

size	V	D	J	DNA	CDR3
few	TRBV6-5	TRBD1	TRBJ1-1	TGTGCCAGCAGTTATTATCAGGGGGCCCATATCTATGCCACTGAAGCTTTCTTT	CASSYYQGAHIYATEAFF
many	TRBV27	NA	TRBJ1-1	TGTGCCAGCAGTCCTACATTAGGGAACACTGAAGCTTTCTTT	CASSPTLGNTEAFF
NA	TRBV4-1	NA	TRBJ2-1	TGCGCCAGCAGCCAACCCATCGACGGGACACAAAATGAGCAGTTCTTC	CASSQPIDGTQNEQFF
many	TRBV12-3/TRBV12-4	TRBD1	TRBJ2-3	TGTGCCAGCAGTGTCAGGGGGCGCACAGATACGCAGTATTTT	CASSVRGRTDTQYF
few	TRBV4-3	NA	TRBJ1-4	TGCGCCAGCAGCCAAGTATACAGGCCTAATGAAAAACTGTTTTTT	CASSQVYRPNEKLFF
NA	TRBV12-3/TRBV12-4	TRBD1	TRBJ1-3	TGTGCCAGCAGTTTAGATGGAATCTTGGGACAGGGCGACTCTGGAAACACCATATATTTT	CASSLDGILGQGDSGNTIYF
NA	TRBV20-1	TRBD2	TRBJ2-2	TGCAGTGCTAGATGGCGGGAGGGTACGAACACCGGGGAGCTGTTTTTT	CSARWREGTNTGELFF
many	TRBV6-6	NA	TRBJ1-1	TGTGCCAGCAGTTATAAGAGAGATGAAGCTTTCTTT	CASSYKRDEAFF
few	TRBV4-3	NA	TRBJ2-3	TGCGCCAGCAGCCAAGGGTCGCTCGGGAAAGATACGCAGTATTTT	CASSQGSLGKDTQYF
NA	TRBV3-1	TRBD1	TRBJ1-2	TGTGCCAGCAGCCAATGGACCGGACAGGGGGGTGGCTACACCTTC	CASSQWTGQGGGYTF
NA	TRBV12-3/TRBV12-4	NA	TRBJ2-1	TGTGCCAGCAGTTTATTAGCGCTCACTGAGCAGTTCTTC	CASSLLALTEQFF
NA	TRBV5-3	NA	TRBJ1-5	TGTGCCATGGGCCCTGGACTCGGGGCCTATCAGCCCCAGCATTTT	CAMGPGLGAYQPQHF
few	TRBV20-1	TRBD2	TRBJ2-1	TGCAGTGCTAGAGATGCGAGCGGGAGGGCCAGTGAGCAGTTCTTC	CSARDASGRASEQFF
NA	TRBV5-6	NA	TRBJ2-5	TGTGCCAGCAGCTTGGGGACACCGACCCAGTACTTC	CASSLGTPTQYF
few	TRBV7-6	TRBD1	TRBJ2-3	TGTGCCAGCAGCTTACGGCAGGGGGAGAACACAGATACGCAGTATTTT	CASSLRQGENTDTQYF
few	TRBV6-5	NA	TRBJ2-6	TGTGCCAGCAGTTACGGAGGCAACGTCCTGACTTTC	CASSYGGNVLTF
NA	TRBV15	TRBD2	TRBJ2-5	TGTGCCACCAGAGGTGGGACTAGCGGGACAGAGACCCAGTACTTC	CATRGGTSGTETQYF
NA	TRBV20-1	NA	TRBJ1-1	TGCAGTGCGGGGGGACGAGGCATGAACACTGAAGCTTTCTTT	CSAGGRGMNTEAFF
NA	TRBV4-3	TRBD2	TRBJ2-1	TGCGCCAGCAGCCAACTGACTAGCGGGCCTTACAATGAGCAGTTCTTC	CASSQLTSGPYNEQFF
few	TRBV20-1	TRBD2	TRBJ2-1	TGCAGTGCTAGGGCTAGCGGGAGCATCTATTTCTCCTACAATGAGCAGTTCTTC	CSARASGSIYFSYNEQFF
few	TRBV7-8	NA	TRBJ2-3	TGTGCCAGCAGCAAAGCAGATACGCAGTATTTT	CASSKADTQYF
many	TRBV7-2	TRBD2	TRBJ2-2	TGTGCCAGCAGCTTGGCCGGACTAGCGGGGAACACCGGGGAGCTGTTTTTT	CASSLAGLAGNTGELFF
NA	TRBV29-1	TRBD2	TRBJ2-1	TGCAGCGTTGCAATAGCGGGAGTTGGGAATGAGCAGTTCTTC	CSVAIAGVGNEQFF
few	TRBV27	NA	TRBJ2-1	TGTGCCAGCAGTTTATTAGGCACAGGGCCCCACAATGAGCAGTTCTTC	CASSLLGTGPHNEQFF
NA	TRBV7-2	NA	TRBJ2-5	TGTGCCAGCAGCTACCGGGACGGATTTCTTGAGACCCAGTACTTC	CASSYRDGFLETQYF
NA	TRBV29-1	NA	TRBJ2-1	TGCAGCGTAGCGGTAAGCTCCTACAATGAGCAGTTCTTC	CSVAVSSYNEQFF
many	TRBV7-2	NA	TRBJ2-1	TGTGCCAGCAGCTTTGGGGACGCCCGATACAATGAGCAGTTCTTC	CASSFGDARYNEQFF
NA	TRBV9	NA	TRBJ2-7	TGTGCCAGCAGCGTAGCACTCGCCGGCGAGCAGTACTTC	CASSVALAGEQYF
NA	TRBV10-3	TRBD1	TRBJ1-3	TGTGCCATCAGTGAAGGGGGCCCTCTAAACACCATATATTTT	CAISEGGPLNTIYF
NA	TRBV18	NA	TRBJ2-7	TGTGCCAGCTCACCTTCTAGCGACCCCTACGAGCAGTACTTC	CASSPSSDPYEQYF
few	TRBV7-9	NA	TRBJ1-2	TGTGCCAGCAGCTTGGGTATAACGGACTATGGCTACACCTTC	CASSLGITDYGYTF
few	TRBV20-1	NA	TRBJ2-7	TGCAGTGCTAGAGACCGGATCTCCTACGAGCAGTACTTC	CSARDRISYEQYF
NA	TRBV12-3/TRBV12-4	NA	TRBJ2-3	TGTGCCAGCAGTTCGGACACGAGCACAGATACGCAGTATTTT	CASSSDTSTDTQYF
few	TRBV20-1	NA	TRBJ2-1	TGCAGTGCTAGGGGGGTAGCGGAAAACTACAATGAGCAGTTCTTC	CSARGVAENYNEQFF
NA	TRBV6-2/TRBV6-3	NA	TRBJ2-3	TGTGCCAGCAGTTGGAGACAGGTAGCAGATACGCAGTATTTT	CASSWRQVADTQYF
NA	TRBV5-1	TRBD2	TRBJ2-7	TGCGCCAGCAGCTGGGGAAGCGGGAGCTCCTACGAGCAGTACTTC	CASSWGSGSSYEQYF
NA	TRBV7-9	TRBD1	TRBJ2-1	TGTGCCAGCAGCCCACGGACAGGGGGCAGGGATGAGCAGTTCTTC	CASSPRTGGRDEQFF
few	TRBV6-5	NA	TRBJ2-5	TGTGCCAGCAGTTACAATCAGGGACTGCAAGAGACCCAGTACTTC	CASSYNQGLQETQYF
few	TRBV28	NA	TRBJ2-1	TGTGCCAGCAGCCCGGGGGGCAGGGAGGGTAATGAGCAGTTCTTC	CASSPGGREGNEQFF
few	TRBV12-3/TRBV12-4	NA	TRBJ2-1	TGTGCCAGCAGTTTCCAGGGGCTAACCAACAATGAGCAGTTCTTC	CASSFQGLTNNEQFF
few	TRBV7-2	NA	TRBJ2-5	TGTGCCACAGGAGGGGGCGGGTCGGAGACCCAGTACTTC	CATGGGGSETQYF